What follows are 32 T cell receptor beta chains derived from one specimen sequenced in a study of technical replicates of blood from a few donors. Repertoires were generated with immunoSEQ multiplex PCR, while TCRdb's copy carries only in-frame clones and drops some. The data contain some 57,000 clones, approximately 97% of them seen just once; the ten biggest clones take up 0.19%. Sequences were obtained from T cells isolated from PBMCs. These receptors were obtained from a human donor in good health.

The CDR3 region is CASSSGNRDYTF. CDR3 bases: TGTGCCAGCAGCTCTGGAAACAGGGACTACACCTTC. The chain links TRBV7-3 to TRBJ1-2, with a weak D call TRBD1 (6 bases). Trimming took 4 bases from V and 10 from J, leaving 13 bases between them. CDR1 is SGHTA and CDR2 is FQGTGA in the germline V gene. The CDR3 consists of 12 residues.

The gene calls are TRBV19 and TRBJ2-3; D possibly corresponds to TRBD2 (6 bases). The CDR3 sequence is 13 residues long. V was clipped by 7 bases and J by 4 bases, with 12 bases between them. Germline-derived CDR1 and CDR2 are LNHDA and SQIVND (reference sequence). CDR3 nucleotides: TGTGCCAGTAAGCGCAGGGAGGCAGATACGCAGTATTTT. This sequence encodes CASKRREADTQYF.

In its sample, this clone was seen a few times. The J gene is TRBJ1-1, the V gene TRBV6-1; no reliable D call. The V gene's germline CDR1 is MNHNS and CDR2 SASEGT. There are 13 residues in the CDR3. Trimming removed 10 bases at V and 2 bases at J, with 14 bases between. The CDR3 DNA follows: TGTGCCACCATTGATGTGAGAAACACTGAAGCTTTCTTT. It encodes CATIDVRNTEAFF.

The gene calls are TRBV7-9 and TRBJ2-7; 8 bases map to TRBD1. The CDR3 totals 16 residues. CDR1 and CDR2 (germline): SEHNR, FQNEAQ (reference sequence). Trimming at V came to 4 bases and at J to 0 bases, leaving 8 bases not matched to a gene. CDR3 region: CASSSTTGESSYEQYF. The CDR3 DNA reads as TGTGCCAGCAGCTCGACGACAGGGGAGAGCTCCTACGAGCAGTACTTC.

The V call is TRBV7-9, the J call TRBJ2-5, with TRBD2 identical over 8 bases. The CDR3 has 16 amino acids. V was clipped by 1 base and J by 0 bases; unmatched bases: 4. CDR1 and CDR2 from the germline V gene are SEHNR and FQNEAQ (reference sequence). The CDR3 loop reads CASSLDPAGDQETQYF. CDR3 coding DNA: TGTGCCAGCAGCTTAGATCCAGCGGGGGACCAAGAGACCCAGTACTTC.

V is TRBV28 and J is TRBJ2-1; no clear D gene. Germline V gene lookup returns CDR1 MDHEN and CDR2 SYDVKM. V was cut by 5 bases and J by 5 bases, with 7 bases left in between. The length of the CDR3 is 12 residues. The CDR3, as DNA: TGTGCCAGCAGTCCAGGAAACAATGAGCAGTTCTTC. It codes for CASSPGNNEQFF.

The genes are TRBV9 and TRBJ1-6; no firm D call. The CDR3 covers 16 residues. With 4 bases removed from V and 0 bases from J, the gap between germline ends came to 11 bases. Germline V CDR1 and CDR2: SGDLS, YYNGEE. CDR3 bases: TGTGCCAGCAGCACGGACGGGAGCTCCTATAATTCACCCCTCCACTTT. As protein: CASSTDGSSYNSPLHF.

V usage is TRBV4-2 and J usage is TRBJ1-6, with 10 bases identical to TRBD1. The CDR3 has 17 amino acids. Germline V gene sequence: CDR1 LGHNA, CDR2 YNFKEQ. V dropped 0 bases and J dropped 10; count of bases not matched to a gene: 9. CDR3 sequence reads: CASSQDLGTGVQSPLHF. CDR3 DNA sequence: TGTGCCAGCAGCCAAGATCTCGGGACAGGGGTTCAGTCACCCCTCCACTTT.

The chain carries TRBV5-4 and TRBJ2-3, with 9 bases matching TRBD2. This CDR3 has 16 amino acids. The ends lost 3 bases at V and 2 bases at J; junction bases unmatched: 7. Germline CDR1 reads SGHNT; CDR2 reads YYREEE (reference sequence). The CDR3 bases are TGTGCCAGCAGCTGGGGACTAGCCGGTTCCACAGATACGCAGTATTTT. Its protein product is CASSWGLAGSTDTQYF.

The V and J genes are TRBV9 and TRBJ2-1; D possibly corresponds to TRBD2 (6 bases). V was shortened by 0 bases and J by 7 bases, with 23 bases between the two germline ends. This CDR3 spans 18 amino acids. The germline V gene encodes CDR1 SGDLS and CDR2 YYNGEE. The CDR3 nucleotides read TGTGCCAGCAGCGTAGGCTTATCCGGGACGTTGGAGGGAAATGAGCAGTTCTTC. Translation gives CASSVGLSGTLEGNEQFF.

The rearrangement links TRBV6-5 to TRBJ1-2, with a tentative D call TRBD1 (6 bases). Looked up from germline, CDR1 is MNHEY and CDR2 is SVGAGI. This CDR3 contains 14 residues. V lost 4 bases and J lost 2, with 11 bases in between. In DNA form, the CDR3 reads TGTGCCAGCAGTTCCCGGACAGCCAACTATGGCTACACCTTC. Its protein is CASSSRTANYGYTF.

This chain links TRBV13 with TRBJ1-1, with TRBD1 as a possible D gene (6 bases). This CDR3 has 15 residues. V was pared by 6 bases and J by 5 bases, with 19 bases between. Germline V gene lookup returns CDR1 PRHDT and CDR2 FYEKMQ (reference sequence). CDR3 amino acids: CASSPETGYRTEAFF. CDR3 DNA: TGTGCCAGCAGTCCGGAAACAGGGTATCGAACTGAAGCTTTCTTT.

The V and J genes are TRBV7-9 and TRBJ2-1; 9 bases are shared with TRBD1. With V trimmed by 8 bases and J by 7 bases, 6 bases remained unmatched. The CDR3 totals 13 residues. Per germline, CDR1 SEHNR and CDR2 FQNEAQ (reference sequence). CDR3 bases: TGTGCCAGCGAGGGGACAGGGAATAATGAGCAGTTCTTC. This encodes CASEGTGNNEQFF.

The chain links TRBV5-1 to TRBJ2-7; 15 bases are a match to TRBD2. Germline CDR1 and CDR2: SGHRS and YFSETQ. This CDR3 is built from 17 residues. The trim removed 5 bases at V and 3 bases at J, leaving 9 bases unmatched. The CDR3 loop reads CASSMGLAGGGSYEQYF. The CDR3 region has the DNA TGCGCCAGCAGTATGGGACTAGCGGGAGGCGGGAGCTACGAGCAGTACTTC.

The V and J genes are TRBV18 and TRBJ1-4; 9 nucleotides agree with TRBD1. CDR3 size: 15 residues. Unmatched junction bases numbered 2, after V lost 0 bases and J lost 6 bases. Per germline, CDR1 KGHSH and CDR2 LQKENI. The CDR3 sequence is CASSPPGQGYEKLFF. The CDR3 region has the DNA TGTGCCAGCTCACCACCGGGACAGGGATATGAAAAACTGTTTTTT.

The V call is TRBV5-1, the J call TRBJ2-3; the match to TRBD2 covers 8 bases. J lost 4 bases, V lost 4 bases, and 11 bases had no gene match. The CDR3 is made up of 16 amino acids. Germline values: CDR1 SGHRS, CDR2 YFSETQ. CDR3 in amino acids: CASSGSGGGLADTQYF. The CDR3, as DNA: TGCGCCAGCAGCGGGAGCGGGGGAGGTTTAGCAGATACGCAGTATTTT.

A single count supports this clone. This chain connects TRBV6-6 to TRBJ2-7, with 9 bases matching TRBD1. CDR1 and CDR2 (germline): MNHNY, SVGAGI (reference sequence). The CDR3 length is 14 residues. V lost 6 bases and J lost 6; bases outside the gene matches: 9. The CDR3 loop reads CASRPGQGAGEQYF. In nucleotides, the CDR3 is TGTGCCAGCAGACCGGGACAGGGAGCGGGCGAGCAGTACTTC.

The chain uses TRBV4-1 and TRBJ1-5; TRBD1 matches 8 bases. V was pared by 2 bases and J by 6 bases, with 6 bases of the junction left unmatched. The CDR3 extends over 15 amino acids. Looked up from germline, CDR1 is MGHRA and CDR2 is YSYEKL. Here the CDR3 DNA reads TGCGCCAGCAGCCAACACGGACAGGGAGCTCAGCCCCAGCATTTT. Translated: CASSQHGQGAQPQHF.

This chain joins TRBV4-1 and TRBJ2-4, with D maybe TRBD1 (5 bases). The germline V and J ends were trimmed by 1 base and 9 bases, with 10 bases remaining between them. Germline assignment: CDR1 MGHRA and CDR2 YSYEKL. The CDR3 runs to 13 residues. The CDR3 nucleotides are TGCGCCAGCAGCCAAGCCAGGGAAACCATTCAGTACTTC. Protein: CASSQARETIQYF.

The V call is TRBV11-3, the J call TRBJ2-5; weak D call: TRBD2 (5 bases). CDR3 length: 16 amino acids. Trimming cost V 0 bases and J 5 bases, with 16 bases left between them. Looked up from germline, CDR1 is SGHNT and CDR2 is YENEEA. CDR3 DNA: TGTGCCAGCAGCTTAGATCTTGGAGGCGGGCGGGAGACCCAGTACTTC. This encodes CASSLDLGGGRETQYF.

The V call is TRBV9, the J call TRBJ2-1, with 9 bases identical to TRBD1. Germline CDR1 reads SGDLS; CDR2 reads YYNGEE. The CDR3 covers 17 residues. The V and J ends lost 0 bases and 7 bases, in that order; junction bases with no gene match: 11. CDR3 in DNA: TGTGCCAGCAGCGTAGAAGCGGACAGGGGTAACTGGAATGAGCAGTTCTTC. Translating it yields CASSVEADRGNWNEQFF.

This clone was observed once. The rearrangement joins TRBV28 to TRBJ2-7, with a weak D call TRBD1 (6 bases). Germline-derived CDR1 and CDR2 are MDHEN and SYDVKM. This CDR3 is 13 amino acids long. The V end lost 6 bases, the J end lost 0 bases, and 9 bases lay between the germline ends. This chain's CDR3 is CASRGQYSYEQYF. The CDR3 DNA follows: TGTGCCAGCAGAGGACAGTACTCCTACGAGCAGTACTTC.

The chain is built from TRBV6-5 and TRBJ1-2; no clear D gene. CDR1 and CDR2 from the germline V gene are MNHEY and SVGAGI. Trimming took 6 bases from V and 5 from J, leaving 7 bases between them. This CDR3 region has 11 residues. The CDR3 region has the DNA TGTGCCAGCAGCAATTTTTATGGCTACACCTTC. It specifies CASSNFYGYTF.

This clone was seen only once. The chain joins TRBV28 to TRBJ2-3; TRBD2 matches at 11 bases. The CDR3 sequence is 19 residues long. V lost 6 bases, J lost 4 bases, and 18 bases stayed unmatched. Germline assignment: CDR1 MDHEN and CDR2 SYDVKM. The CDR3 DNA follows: TGTGCCAGCAGCCCGCGTTACAGTAGCGGGAGGGCCGTGGCAGATACGCAGTATTTT. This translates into CASSPRYSSGRAVADTQYF.

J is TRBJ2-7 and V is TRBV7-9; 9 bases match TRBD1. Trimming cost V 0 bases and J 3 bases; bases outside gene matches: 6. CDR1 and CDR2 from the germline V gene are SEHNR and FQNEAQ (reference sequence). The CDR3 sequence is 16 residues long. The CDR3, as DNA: TGTGCCAGCAGCTTAGCTCCCGGGACAGGGAACTACGAGCAGTACTTC. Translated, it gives CASSLAPGTGNYEQYF.

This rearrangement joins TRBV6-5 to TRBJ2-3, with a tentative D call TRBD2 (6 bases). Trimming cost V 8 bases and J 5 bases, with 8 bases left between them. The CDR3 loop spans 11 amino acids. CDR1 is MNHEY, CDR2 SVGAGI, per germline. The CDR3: CASSGEDTQYF. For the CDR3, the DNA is TGTGCCAGCTCGGGGGAAGATACGCAGTATTTT.

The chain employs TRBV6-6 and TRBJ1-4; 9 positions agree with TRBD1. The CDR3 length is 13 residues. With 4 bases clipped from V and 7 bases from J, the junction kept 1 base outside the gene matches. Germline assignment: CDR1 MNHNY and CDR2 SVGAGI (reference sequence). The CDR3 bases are TGTGCCAGCAGTTGGACAGGGGTTGAAAAACTGTTTTTT. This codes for CASSWTGVEKLFF.

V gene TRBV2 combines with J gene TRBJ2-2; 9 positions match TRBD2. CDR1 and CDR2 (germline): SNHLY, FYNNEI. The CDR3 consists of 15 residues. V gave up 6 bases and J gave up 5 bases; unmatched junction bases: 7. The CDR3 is CASRINSGGTGELFF. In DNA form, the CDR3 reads TGTGCCAGCAGGATAAATAGCGGGGGAACCGGGGAGCTGTTTTTT.

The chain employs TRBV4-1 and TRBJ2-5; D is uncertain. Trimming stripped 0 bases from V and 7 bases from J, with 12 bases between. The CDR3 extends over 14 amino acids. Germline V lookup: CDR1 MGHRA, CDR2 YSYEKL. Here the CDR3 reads CASSQDPATLTQYF. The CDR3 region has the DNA TGCGCCAGCAGCCAAGATCCCGCTACTCTGACCCAGTACTTC.

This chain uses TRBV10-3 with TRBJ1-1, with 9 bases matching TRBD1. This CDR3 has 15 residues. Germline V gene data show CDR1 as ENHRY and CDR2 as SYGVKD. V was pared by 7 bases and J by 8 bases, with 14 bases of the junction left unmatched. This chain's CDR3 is CAINRQQGAREEAFF. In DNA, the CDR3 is TGTGCCATCAACCGTCAACAGGGGGCGCGTGAGGAAGCTTTCTTT.

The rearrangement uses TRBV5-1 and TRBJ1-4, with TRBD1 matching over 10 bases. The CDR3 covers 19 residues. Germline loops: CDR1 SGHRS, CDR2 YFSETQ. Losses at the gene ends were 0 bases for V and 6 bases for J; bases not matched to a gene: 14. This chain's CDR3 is CASSLGQGAYREWDEKLFF. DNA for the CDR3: TGCGCCAGCAGCTTGGGACAGGGGGCTTACCGAGAATGGGATGAAAAACTGTTTTTT.

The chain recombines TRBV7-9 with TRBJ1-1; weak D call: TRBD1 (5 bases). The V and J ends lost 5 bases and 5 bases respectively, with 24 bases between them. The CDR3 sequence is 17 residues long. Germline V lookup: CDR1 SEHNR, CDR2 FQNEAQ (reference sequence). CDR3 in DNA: TGTGCCAGCAGCCACTTCGGGACCGCGGGGATGCCGACTGAAGCTTTCTTT. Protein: CASSHFGTAGMPTEAFF.